The following is a T cell receptor (beta chain) sequence with its context. The data originate from a study of blood T cell repertoires in COVID-19. About the study: COVID-19 samples, acute and convalescent, were from the United States, Italy and Spain.

The CDR3 is made up of 14 amino acids. CDR1 LNHDA and CDR2 SQIVND come from the germline V gene (reference sequence). Trimming cost V 5 bases and J 8 bases; bases outside gene matches: 8. The data were produced by immunoSEQ multiplex PCR, yet TCRdb's version contains in-frame clones alone and is incomplete. The sample carries some 300,000 clones, approximately 88% recorded once. Cohort assignment relied on participant-reported clinical history. Two negative PCRs, clearance, or symptom resolution were required of recovered Cohort 3 donors. Sequenced sample: PBMCs or T cells enriched from blood (not recorded which). This TCR was sampled from a woman between 35 and 50 years old who had recovered from COVID-19. The chain combines TRBV19 with TRBJ1-4, with TRBD1 identical over 7 bases. The CDR3 nucleotides read TGTGCCAGTAGTCAAGACAGGGTAGGAGAAAAACTGTTTTTT. It is translated as CASSQDRVGEKLFF.